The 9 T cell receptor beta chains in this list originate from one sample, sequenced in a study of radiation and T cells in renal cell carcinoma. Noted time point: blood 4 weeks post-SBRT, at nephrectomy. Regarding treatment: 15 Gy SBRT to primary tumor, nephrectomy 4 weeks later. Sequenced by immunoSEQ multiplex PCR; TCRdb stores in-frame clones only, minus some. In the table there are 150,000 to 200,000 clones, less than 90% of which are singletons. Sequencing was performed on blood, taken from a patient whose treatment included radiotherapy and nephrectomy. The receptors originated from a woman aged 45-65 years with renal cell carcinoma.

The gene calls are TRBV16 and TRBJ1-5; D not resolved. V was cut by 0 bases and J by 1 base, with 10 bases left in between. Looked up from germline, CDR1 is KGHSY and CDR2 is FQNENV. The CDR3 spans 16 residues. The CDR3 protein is CASSQSLWASNQPQHF. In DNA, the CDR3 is TGTGCCAGCAGCCAATCCTTATGGGCGAGCAATCAGCCCCAGCATTTT.

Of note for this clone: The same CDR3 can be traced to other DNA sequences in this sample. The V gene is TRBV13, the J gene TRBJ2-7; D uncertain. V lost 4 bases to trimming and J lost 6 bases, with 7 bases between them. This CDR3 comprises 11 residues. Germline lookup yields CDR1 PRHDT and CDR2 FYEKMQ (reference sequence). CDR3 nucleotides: TGTGCCAGCAGCTCCCGAGGCGAGCAGTACTTC. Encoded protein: CASSSRGEQYF.

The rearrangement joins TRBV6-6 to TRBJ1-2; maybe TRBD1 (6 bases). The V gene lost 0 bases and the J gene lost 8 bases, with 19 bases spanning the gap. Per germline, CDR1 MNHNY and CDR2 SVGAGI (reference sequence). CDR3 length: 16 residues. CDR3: CASSYSSQGKVWGYTF. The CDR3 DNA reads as TGTGCCAGCAGTTACTCCTCGCAGGGGAAGGTGTGGGGCTACACCTTC.

DNA for the CDR3: TGCGCCAGCAGCCGATACGGGGGGGTAGATACGCAGTATTTT. Translated: CASSRYGGVDTQYF. This chain uses TRBV4-1 with TRBJ2-3; 8 bases are a match to TRBD2. The CDR3 sequence is 14 residues long. Germline V gives CDR1 MGHRA, CDR2 YSYEKL. Trimming at V came to 4 bases and at J to 5 bases, leaving 5 bases not matched to a gene.

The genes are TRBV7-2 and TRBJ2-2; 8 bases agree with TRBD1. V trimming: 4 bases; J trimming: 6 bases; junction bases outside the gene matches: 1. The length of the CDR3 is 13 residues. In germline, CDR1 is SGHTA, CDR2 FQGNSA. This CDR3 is CASSSTGAGELFF. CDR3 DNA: TGTGCCAGCAGCTCGACAGGGGCCGGGGAGCTGTTTTTT.

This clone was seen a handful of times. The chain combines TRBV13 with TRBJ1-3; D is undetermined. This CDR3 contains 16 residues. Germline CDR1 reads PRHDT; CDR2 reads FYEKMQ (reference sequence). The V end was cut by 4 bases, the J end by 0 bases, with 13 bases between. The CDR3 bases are TGTGCCAGCAGCTCCGGGAACGCGGGCTCTGGAAACACCATATATTTT. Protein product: CASSSGNAGSGNTIYF.

This chain's CDR3 is CASSLSGRSTGELFF. The CDR3 DNA reads TGCGCCAGCAGCCTATCCGGGCGTTCGACCGGGGAGCTGTTTTTT. The V and J genes are TRBV5-1 and TRBJ2-2; D uncertain. V lost 4 bases and J lost 5, with 15 bases in between. Germline CDR1 and CDR2: SGHRS and YFSETQ. The CDR3 runs to 15 residues. Full variable domain (remainder filled in from reference TRBV5-1 and TRBJ2-2): KAGVTQTPRYLIKTRGQQVTLSCSPISGHRSVSWYQQTPGQGLQFLFEYFSETQRNKGNFPGRFSGRQFSNSRSEMNVSTLELGDSALYLCASSLSGRSTGELFFGEGSRLTVL.

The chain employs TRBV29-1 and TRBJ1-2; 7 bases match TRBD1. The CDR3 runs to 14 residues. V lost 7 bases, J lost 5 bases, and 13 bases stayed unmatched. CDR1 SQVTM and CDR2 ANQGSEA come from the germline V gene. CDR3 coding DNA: TGCAGCGGGGGTTCCGGGACAGCTTCTTATGGCTACACCTTC. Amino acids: CSGGSGTASYGYTF. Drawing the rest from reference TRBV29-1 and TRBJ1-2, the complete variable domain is SAVISQKPSRDICQRGTSLTIQCQVDSQVTMMFWYRQQPGQSLTLIATANQGSEATYESGFVIDKFPISRPNLTFSTLTVSNMSPEDSSIYLCSGGSGTASYGYTFGSGTRLTVV.

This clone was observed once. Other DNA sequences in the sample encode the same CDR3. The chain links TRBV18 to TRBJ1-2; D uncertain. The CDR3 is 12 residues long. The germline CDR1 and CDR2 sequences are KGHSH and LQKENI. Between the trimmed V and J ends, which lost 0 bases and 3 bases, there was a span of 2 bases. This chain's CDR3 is CASSPPDYGYTF. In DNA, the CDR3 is TGTGCCAGCTCACCACCGGACTATGGCTACACCTTC.